A selection of T cell receptor beta chains follows, all from one sample in a study of response to subunit inactivated influenza vaccine. One entry per CDR3 protein, called by TCRdb with MiXCR from the RT-PCR reads. The sample lists about 540,000 distinct CDR3 sequences, approximately 22% occurring once. The sample also formed part of further work on T cells expressing NK-cell markers.

Sequenced material: CD4+ T cells sorted from PBMCs, taken approximately 12 days after vaccination. Receptors originate from a man aged 50 to 60 who received an inactivated influenza vaccine. Both conserved end residues are part of each CDR3. Each record gives: CDR3 length, clone size, J gene, V gene, D gene, CDR3 protein, CDR3 DNA. The D gene is left open where the match is weak. Clone size is shown for a subset of rows, as once, few, many or a class of expanded clone.

>15|.|TRBJ2-7|TRBV12-3/TRBV12-4|TRBD2
CASKMGLALNYEQYF
TGTGCCAGCAAAATGGGACTAGCGCTAAACTACGAGCAGTACTTC
>15|.|TRBJ2-7|TRBV6-6|TRBD2
CASSTSGRTSYEQYF
TGTGCCAGCAGTACTAGCGGGAGGACCTCCTACGAGCAGTACTTC
>15|.|TRBJ2-1|TRBV11-2|TRBD1
CASRHGTGNYNEQFF
TGTGCCAGCAGACACGGGACAGGGAATTACAATGAGCAGTTCTTC
>15|few|TRBJ2-2|TRBV5-5|.
CASSWALGFTGELFF
TGTGCCAGCAGCTGGGCCCTGGGGTTCACCGGGGAGCTGTTTTTT
>12|.|TRBJ2-1|TRBV24-1|.
CATSDPDNEQFF
TGTGCCACCAGCGACCCCGACAATGAGCAGTTCTTC
>12|many|TRBJ1-2|TRBV12-3/TRBV12-4|TRBD1
CASSRDRGGYTF
TGTGCCAGCAGTCGGGACAGGGGCGGCTACACCTTC
>12|.|TRBJ2-5|TRBV20-1|.
CSASRGTDGQYF
TGCAGTGCTAGTAGGGGGACCGACGGCCAGTACTTC
>12|few|TRBJ1-2|TRBV5-1|.
CASSGPGNGYTF
TGCGCCAGCAGCGGGCCAGGGAATGGCTACACCTTC
>14|few|TRBJ2-3|TRBV20-1|.
CSARSGKSTDTQYF
TGCAGTGCTAGGTCGGGGAAAAGCACAGATACGCAGTATTTT
>17|.|TRBJ2-5|TRBV7-9|.
CASTRRTETEDQETQYF
TGTGCCAGCACCCGCAGGACGGAGACGGAGGACCAAGAGACCCAGTACTTC
>13|.|TRBJ2-7|TRBV4-2|.
CASSQDLAPEQYF
TGTGCCAGCAGCCAAGATTTGGCACCCGAGCAGTACTTC
>15|.|TRBJ1-6|TRBV27|TRBD1
CASSLLRDSNSPLHF
TGTGCCAGCAGTTTATTACGGGACAGTAATTCACCCCTCCACTTT
>16|.|TRBJ2-1|TRBV6-2/TRBV6-3|TRBD2
CASEHWLTSGVNEQFF
TGTGCCAGCGAACACTGGTTAACTAGCGGGGTAAATGAGCAGTTCTTC
>16|.|TRBJ2-7|TRBV20-1|TRBD2
CSAKITSGTRAYEQYF
TGCAGTGCCAAGATCACATCCGGGACTAGAGCCTACGAGCAGTACTTC
>15|.|TRBJ1-5|TRBV10-3|.
CAISERGQSNQPQHF
TGTGCCATCAGTGAGAGAGGACAGTCGAATCAGCCCCAGCATTTT
>16|.|TRBJ2-7|TRBV7-8|TRBD2
CASSLRAASGSYEQYF
TGTGCCAGCAGCTTACGCGCAGCTAGCGGGAGTTACGAGCAGTACTTC
>13|few|TRBJ1-6|TRBV5-5|.
CASSSGTTSPLHF
TGTGCCAGCAGCTCCGGGACAACATCACCCCTCCACTTT
>17|.|TRBJ2-1|TRBV4-1|TRBD2
CASSQDPSGSGGWEQFF
TGCGCCAGCAGCCAAGATCCTAGCGGGAGTGGGGGATGGGAGCAGTTCTTC
>16|.|TRBJ2-2|TRBV28|TRBD2
CASSSQAGTNTGELFF
TGTGCCAGCAGTTCACAAGCGGGGACGAACACCGGGGAGCTGTTTTTT
>18|many|TRBJ2-5|TRBV5-1|TRBD1
CASSFGLGQGRRRETQYF
TGCGCCAGCAGCTTCGGCCTAGGACAGGGCAGACGAAGGGAGACCCAGTACTTC
>14|.|TRBJ2-3|TRBV7-9|.
CASSPRVSADTQYF
TGTGCCAGCAGCCCCAGGGTGAGCGCAGATACGCAGTATTTT
>13|.|TRBJ1-1|TRBV2|.
CASKGGMGTEAFF
TGTGCCAGCAAGGGGGGGATGGGCACTGAAGCTTTCTTT
>13|few|TRBJ2-7|TRBV5-1|TRBD1
CASSHRDSYEQYF
TGCGCCAGCAGCCACCGGGACAGCTACGAGCAGTACTTC
>18|.|TRBJ2-3|TRBV12-3/TRBV12-4|.
CTFSLGAQALIGTDTQYF
TGTACCTTCAGTTTAGGGGCCCAGGCGCTAATTGGCACAGATACGCAGTATTTT
>13|.|TRBJ1-4|TRBV12-3/TRBV12-4|TRBD1
CASSLAQGGKLFF
TGTGCCAGCAGTTTAGCACAGGGGGGAAAACTGTTTTTT
>13|.|TRBJ2-2|TRBV7-8|.
CASSHHVAGELFF
TGTGCCAGCAGCCACCATGTGGCCGGGGAGCTGTTTTTT
>15|few|TRBJ2-2|TRBV7-2|.
CASSLKRPNTGELFF
TGTGCCAGCAGCTTAAAGCGCCCGAACACCGGGGAGCTGTTTTTT
>16|.|TRBJ1-1|TRBV7-8|.
CASSFTPGRGYTEAFF
TGTGCCAGCAGCTTTACCCCAGGGAGGGGGTACACTGAAGCTTTCTTT
>14|.|TRBJ2-1|TRBV20-1|TRBD2
CSARYGSGSEEQFF
TGCAGTGCTAGATATGGCAGCGGGAGTGAGGAGCAGTTCTTC
>14|.|TRBJ2-1|TRBV5-1|TRBD2
CASSGTSRFNEQFF
TGCGCCAGCAGTGGGACTAGCAGATTCAATGAGCAGTTCTTC
>12|few|TRBJ1-1|TRBV20-1|.
CSAGRRNTEAFF
TGCAGTGCTGGGCGTAGAAACACTGAAGCTTTCTTT
>14|few|TRBJ2-7|TRBV12-3/TRBV12-4|TRBD2
CASGTSGGAVEQYF
TGTGCCAGCGGTACTAGCGGGGGGGCCGTCGAGCAGTACTTC